This record concerns one T cell receptor beta chain sequence. Its antigen is as yet unknown. The data belong to a study of T cell repertoires in cytomegalovirus infection. Looking at the study overall: CMV epitopes in the study were HLA-C-restricted (recently identified) and HLA-B-restricted (well studied). The public TCR beta signatures pointed to both CMV infection and matching HLA type. Whole-study findings and limits: Identification of carriers of CMV plus the relevant HLA was achieved through cumulative public TCR beta family frequency. HLA-C-restricted, CMV-specific TCR beta clonotypes were dominant ex vivo.

TCRdb independently ran MiXCR on the reads; one entry per CDR3 protein. The sample yields approximately 83,000 distinct CDR3 sequences, roughly 25% seen once. The CDR3 is 15 residues long. V was trimmed by 2 bases and J by 10 bases, leaving 15 bases between them. The germline CDR1 and CDR2 sequences are SGHAT and FQNNGV. The chain links TRBV11-2 to TRBJ1-6, with a possible D match to TRBD1 (6 bases). The TCR comes from a human donor in good health (CMV status not recorded). Some clones in this sample may be carry-over from other donors' samples. This specimen was CD8+ T cells from cultured PBMCs, taken from culture after CMV antigen stimulation. The CDR3 is CASSLNRALGSPLHF. The CDR3 DNA reads TGTGCCAGCAGCTTAAACAGGGCCTTAGGGTCACCCCTCCACTTT.